What follows describes a single T cell receptor (beta chain). The data originate from a study of blood T cell repertoires in COVID-19. Study summary: The United States, Italy and Spain provided the acute and convalescent COVID-19 samples. Sample material is recorded as cDNA or gDNA derived from T cells, B-cell-depleted T cells, or PBMCs.

Sequencing was performed with immunoSEQ multiplex PCR; in TCRdb, only in-frame clones are kept and a portion is missing. This sample has about 120,000 clones, with approximately 87% found just once. CDR1 SGHTA and CDR2 FQGNSA come from the germline V gene. The CDR3 has 15 amino acids. Deletions cut 1 base from V and 5 bases from J, with 12 bases between. V gene TRBV7-2 combines with J gene TRBJ1-5; no reliable D call. The specimen was peripheral blood. The sequence came from a man aged 55 to 70 with acute or convalescent COVID-19. CDR3 bases: TGTGCCAGCAGCTTAGGAAGGGCCGGGGATCAGCCCCAGCATTTT. It specifies CASSLGRAGDQPQHF.